The 8 T cell receptor beta chains presented below share a single source sample, sequenced in a study of T cells in Graves' hyperthyroidism and ophthalmopathy. Authors of the study amplified TCR beta CDR3 regions from RNA transcripts. In the first-round RT-PCR of the TCR CDR3, the HTBI primer set was used. TCRdb reanalysed the multiplex PCR reads using MiXCR and keeps one entry per CDR3 protein. The sample records roughly 650,000 distinct CDR3 sequences, around 16% being singletons. Sequencing was carried out using blood. These receptors were taken from a woman aged 40 to 50 with Graves' ophthalmopathy.

This chain connects TRBV6-1 to TRBJ1-5; the D gene is possibly TRBD1 (6 bases). The CDR3 is made up of 14 amino acids. CDR1 is MNHNS and CDR2 is SASEGT in the germline V gene. Trimming removed 7 bases from V and 3 bases from J, with 13 bases in between. Written as DNA, the CDR3 is TGTGCCAGCACCGAGGGGGGGTACAATCAGCCCCAGCATTTT. As protein: CASTEGGYNQPQHF.

This clonotype was seen a few times. The genes are TRBV5-1 and TRBJ1-2, with 9 bases identical to TRBD1. The CDR3 is 14 amino acids. The germline V gene encodes CDR1 SGHRS and CDR2 YFSETQ. Losses at the gene ends were 4 bases for V and 7 bases for J; bases not matched to a gene: 8. The CDR3 sequence is CASSGLGQGLGYTF. DNA for the CDR3: TGCGCCAGCAGCGGCCTAGGACAGGGGCTTGGCTACACCTTC.

This clonotype was counted many times. This chain links TRBV2 with TRBJ1-6; 8 positions match TRBD1. Germline V gene sequence: CDR1 SNHLY, CDR2 FYNNEI. V lost 3 bases, J lost 6 bases, and 4 bases stayed unmatched. CDR3 size: 15 residues. CDR3 loop: CASSDRGRGNSPLHF. In DNA, the CDR3 is TGTGCCAGCAGTGACAGGGGGCGCGGTAATTCACCCCTCCACTTT.

The V call is TRBV20-1, the J call TRBJ2-3; D perhaps matches TRBD2 (5 bases). The V gene's germline CDR1 is DFQATT and CDR2 SNEGSKA (reference sequence). The CDR3 sequence is 12 residues long. V dropped 5 bases and J dropped 6 bases, with 12 bases sitting between them. CDR3 region: CSAGERRDTQYF. For the CDR3, the DNA is TGCAGTGCTGGGGAGAGACGGGATACGCAGTATTTT.

Ten or more counts support this clonotype. The genes are TRBV11-3 and TRBJ2-3, with 8 bases lining up with TRBD2. V lost 5 bases and J lost 2; bases outside the gene matches: 9. The CDR3 has 16 residues. CDR1 is SGHNT and CDR2 is YENEEA in the germline V gene. DNA for the CDR3: TGTGCCAGCAGCCGACGAGAGCGGGGGTACACAGATACGCAGTATTTT. Protein sequence: CASSRRERGYTDTQYF.

This clonotype was seen only a few times. This chain joins TRBV5-1 and TRBJ2-7; D may be TRBD1 or TRBD2 (5 bases each). This CDR3 comprises 14 residues. Per germline, CDR1 SGHRS and CDR2 YFSETQ. V was pared by 3 bases and J by 5 bases, with 15 bases between. The CDR3, as DNA: TGCGCCAGCAGCTCCGCCGGGGCTCTGGACGAGCAGTACTTC. Its translation is CASSSAGALDEQYF.

This clonotype was counted at least ten times. The chain has TRBV7-9 and TRBJ2-3, with 8 bases lining up with TRBD2. Germline CDR1 and CDR2: SEHNR and FQNEAQ (reference sequence). V was clipped by 6 bases and J by 0 bases; unmatched bases: 8. This CDR3 is 16 amino acids long. CDR3 coding DNA: TGTGCCAGCAGTTCCAACCCTAGCGGGAGCACAGATACGCAGTATTTT. It codes for CASSSNPSGSTDTQYF.

Comments on this clonotype: The DNA is omitted, as the CDR3 cannot be located on it reliably, and the CDR3 follows TCRdb's listing. The chain employs TRBV28 and TRBJ1-2; the table's D call, TRBD1, has no DNA check behind it. The germline V gene encodes CDR1 MDHEN and CDR2 SYDVKM. Termini included, the CDR3 measures 14 amino acids. CDR3 sequence: CASSSSGQGGGYTF.